Shown below are 5 T cell receptor beta chains from a single sample sequenced in a study of read filtering for tumor transcriptome and immune sequencing. This library used around 400 ng RNA and molecular barcoded adaptors spanning alpha/delta and beta/gamma chains. TCRdb ran MiXCR on the reads and lists one entry per CDR3 protein. The sample lists 40,000 to 55,000 distinct CDR3 sequences, around a fifth occurring once. The sequencing input was a population of CD138-negative cells sorted from bone marrow. The source of these receptors is a donor at least 40 years old with multiple myeloma.

This clonotype was observed at least ten times. This chain's CDR3 is CASSPLYSLYNEQFF. The CDR3 DNA is TGTGCCAGCAGCCCCCTGTACAGCCTATACAATGAGCAGTTCTTC. V gene TRBV7-3 combines with J gene TRBJ2-1, with D uncertain. Germline V gives CDR1 SGHTA, CDR2 FQGTGA. Trimming removed 5 bases at V and 4 bases at J, with 15 bases between. The CDR3 extends over 15 amino acids.

This clonotype was picked up a small number of times. The V and J genes are TRBV7-3 and TRBJ1-1; no firm D call. Germline CDR1 SGHTA, CDR2 FQGTGA. CDR3 size: 13 residues. Trimming removed 5 bases from V and 7 bases from J, with 14 bases in between. This chain's CDR3 is CASSVGRGGEAFF. The CDR3 DNA is TGTGCCAGCAGCGTTGGACGGGGTGGTGAAGCTTTCTTT. Combining the CDR3 with reference TRBV7-3 and TRBJ1-1 gives the whole variable domain GAGVSQTPSNKVTEKGKYVELRCDPISGHTALYWYRQSLGQGPEFLIYFQGTGAADDSGLPNDRFFAVRPEGSVSTLKIQRTERGDSAVYLCASSVGRGGEAFFGQGTRLTVV.

This clonotype appeared many times. The V and J genes are TRBV5-1 and TRBJ2-7; D is unclear. Trimming shortened V by 2 bases and J by 6 bases, and 15 bases separated the two germline ends. Germline V CDR1 and CDR2: SGHRS, YFSETQ. CDR3 length equals 14 residues. CDR3 amino acids: CASSFEAWSAEQYF. The CDR3 nucleotides are TGCGCCAGCAGCTTTGAGGCCTGGTCCGCCGAGCAGTACTTC.

This clonotype was seen more than once but under ten times. This chain uses TRBV12-3 or TRBV12-4 with TRBJ2-7; tentative D call: TRBD1 (6 bases). CDR3 size: 15 residues. The ends were cut back, 6 bases at V and 0 bases at J, with 15 bases in the middle. As DNA, the CDR3 is TGTGCCAGCAGCCCGACAGGTTTCAGCTCCTACGAGCAGTACTTC. This codes for CASSPTGFSSYEQYF.

This clonotype was picked up a small number of times. The chain couples TRBV29-1 to TRBJ2-1; unclear D gene. The CDR3 contains 15 residues. Trimming pared 6 bases from V and 0 bases from J, leaving 15 bases between. Per the germline V gene, CDR1 is SQVTM and CDR2 is ANQGSEA. DNA of the CDR3: TGCAGCGTCTACTTTGTCTCGGCCTCCTACAATGAGCAGTTCTTC. This sequence encodes CSVYFVSASYNEQFF.